A single sample is the source of the 27 T cell receptor beta chains below, sequenced in a study of CD8 T cells in ankylosing spondylitis. TCRdb recomputed calls from the 5' RACE reads with MiXCR, one row per CDR3 protein. The sample has a few hundred thousand distinct CDR3 sequences; 20% to 25% are singletons. Source material: blood, either unsorted or a sorted T cell fraction (not recorded which). The receptors derive from a male donor with ankylosing spondylitis or in good health (not recorded which).

The rearrangement uses TRBV11-3 and TRBJ2-5; D is perhaps TRBD1 (5 bases). V was clipped by 4 bases and J by 2 bases, with 11 bases between them. The CDR3 runs 14 residues. Germline V gives CDR1 SGHNT, CDR2 YENEEA. The CDR3 region is CASSSRQQQETQYF. The CDR3 DNA follows: TGTGCCAGCAGCTCGCGACAGCAACAAGAGACCCAGTACTTC.

This clonotype was counted a few times. This chain links TRBV11-2 with TRBJ2-1; 10 bases fit TRBD1. V shed 1 base, J shed 9 bases, and the junction held 6 bases outside the gene matches. Germline V lookup: CDR1 SGHAT, CDR2 FQNNGV. The CDR3 consists of 15 residues. CDR3 sequence reads: CASSLAVTGGSEQFF. Here the CDR3 DNA reads TGTGCCAGCAGCTTAGCGGTGACAGGGGGCAGTGAGCAGTTCTTC.

In its sample, this clonotype was seen a few times. The chain combines TRBV7-9 with TRBJ2-7; D is possibly TRBD1 or TRBD2 (6 bases each). CDR3 length: 13 residues. CDR1 is SEHNR and CDR2 is FQNEAQ in the germline V gene (reference sequence). V lost 5 bases and J 4 bases, leaving 12 bases between the germline ends. Written as DNA, the CDR3 is TGTGCCAGCAGCGAGTGGAGGGGGTACGAGCAGTACTTC. The encoded protein is CASSEWRGYEQYF.

This clonotype was seen only once. This chain uses TRBV12-3 or TRBV12-4 with TRBJ2-4; TRBD1 or TRBD2 may be the D gene (6 bases each). The CDR3 totals 14 residues. V was trimmed by 6 bases and J by 15 bases, leaving 24 bases between them. The CDR3 DNA reads as TGTGCCAGCAGCCCCGTCCTTAGGGGGGAGGTTCTGTACTTC. It translates to CASSPVLRGEVLYF.

The chain recombines TRBV29-1 with TRBJ2-1, with 11 bases fitting TRBD2. With 1 base clipped from V and 4 bases from J, the junction kept 0 bases outside the gene matches. CDR1 is SQVTM, CDR2 ANQGSEA, per germline. This CDR3 is built from 14 residues. DNA of the CDR3: TGCAGCGTTGAAGGACTAGCGGGGTACAATGAGCAGTTCTTC. Translated, it gives CSVEGLAGYNEQFF.

There are a few counts of this clonotype. V is TRBV15 and J is TRBJ2-3, with 8 bases fitting TRBD2. J lost 3 bases, V lost 0 bases, and 5 bases had no gene match. This CDR3 comprises 16 residues. CDR1 is LNHNV, CDR2 YYDKDF, per germline (reference sequence). CDR3 region: CATSRDRLAGTDTQYF. The CDR3 bases are TGTGCCACCAGCAGAGATCGCCTAGCGGGTACAGATACGCAGTATTTT.

The chain links TRBV27 to TRBJ2-6; D remains unclear. Trimming took off 4 bases at V and 9 bases at J, with 7 bases between the two ends. The length of the CDR3 is 12 residues. Germline values: CDR1 MNHEY, CDR2 SMNVEV (reference sequence). CDR3 DNA sequence: TGTGCCAGCAGTTCGGTAGACAACGTCCTGACTTTC. Translating it yields CASSSVDNVLTF.

The rearrangement uses TRBV7-6 and TRBJ2-3; TRBD2 might be the D (7 bases). This CDR3 contains 12 residues. Germline V CDR1 and CDR2: SGHVS, FNYEAQ. The V end was cut by 8 bases, the J end by 7 bases, with 13 bases between. The CDR3 is CASGGALNTQYF. In DNA form, the CDR3 reads TGTGCCAGCGGGGGGGCCTTAAATACGCAGTATTTT.

The chain joins TRBV9 to TRBJ2-7, with 7 bases identical to TRBD1. Per the germline V gene, CDR1 is SGDLS and CDR2 is YYNGEE. V lost 0 bases to trimming and J lost 5 bases; unmatched junction nucleotides: 5. The CDR3 has 14 residues. The CDR3 reads CASSVGGGTDEQYF. CDR3 in DNA: TGTGCCAGCAGCGTAGGGGGTGGGACAGACGAGCAGTACTTC.

There are a few counts of this clonotype. The chain is built from TRBV7-6 and TRBJ2-7; D might be TRBD1 (5 bases). CDR3 length: 13 amino acids. Germline CDR1 is SGHVS and CDR2 is FNYEAQ. V was clipped by 1 base and J by 6 bases, with 10 bases between them. In DNA form, the CDR3 reads TGTGCCAGCAGCTTAGAGTTTGGGGCCGAGCAGTACTTC. Translating it yields CASSLEFGAEQYF.

This chain connects TRBV4-1 to TRBJ2-2; TRBD2 agrees at 9 bases. Trimming took 2 bases from V and 7 from J; bases not matched to a gene: 2. Germline loops: CDR1 MGHRA, CDR2 YSYEKL. This CDR3 comprises 14 residues. The CDR3 here is CASSQRGGDGELFF. Written as DNA, the CDR3 is TGCGCCAGCAGCCAACGCGGGGGGGACGGGGAGCTGTTTTTT.

The chain employs TRBV9 and TRBJ2-3; D gene uncertain. V lost 0 bases to trimming and J lost 0 bases, with 8 bases between them. In germline, CDR1 is SGDLS, CDR2 YYNGEE. CDR3 length: 15 amino acids. The CDR3 nucleotides read TGTGCCAGCAGCGTAGCGATGGACAGCACAGATACGCAGTATTTT. It is translated as CASSVAMDSTDTQYF.

CDR3 DNA sequence: TGTGCCAGCAGCAATCATCGGGTACAGAATGTATACAATGAGCAGTTCTTC. It specifies CASSNHRVQNVYNEQFF. V and J are TRBV12-3 or TRBV12-4 and TRBJ2-1; D is ambiguous. V was cut by 6 bases and J by 4 bases, with 22 bases left in between. The CDR3 has 17 residues.

This clonotype was detected only a few times. The chain joins TRBV27 to TRBJ2-7, with D perhaps being TRBD1 or TRBD2 (5 bases each). The germline V gene has CDR1 MNHEY and CDR2 SMNVEV (reference sequence). The ends were cut back, 6 bases at V and 0 bases at J, with 18 bases in the middle. CDR3 length: 16 residues. CDR3 loop: CASSLTGQGSSYEQYF. CDR3 nucleotides: TGTGCCAGCAGCCTCACGGGGCAGGGAAGCTCCTACGAGCAGTACTTC.

This clonotype was observed a handful of times. V usage is TRBV11-1 and J usage is TRBJ2-3, with TRBD2 matching over 10 bases. Unmatched junction bases numbered 11, after V lost 1 base and J lost 4 bases. CDR1 is SGHAT, CDR2 FQDESV, per germline (reference sequence). The CDR3 loop spans 18 amino acids. The CDR3 DNA reads as TGTGCCAGCAGCTTAGTGGGATTGACTAGCGGGCTATCAGATACGCAGTATTTT. It specifies CASSLVGLTSGLSDTQYF.

The V call is TRBV12-3 or TRBV12-4, the J call TRBJ2-2; 8 nucleotides line up with TRBD2. Trimming removed 7 bases from V and 2 bases from J; junction bases left unmatched: 6. The CDR3 loop spans 15 amino acids. This CDR3 reads CASTPTSANTGELFF. CDR3 in DNA: TGTGCCAGCACCCCGACTAGCGCTAACACCGGGGAGCTGTTTTTT.

The chain recombines TRBV12-3 or TRBV12-4 with TRBJ2-7; TRBD1 aligns across 8 bases. The CDR3 has 14 amino acids. V was clipped by 6 bases and J by 6 bases; unmatched bases: 10. The CDR3 spells CASSRQGFSGEQYF. The DNA for the CDR3 is TGTGCCAGCAGCAGACAGGGGTTTTCGGGCGAGCAGTACTTC.

In this sample, this clonotype turned up a few times. This chain's CDR3 is CSARGDYPPPETQYF. The CDR3 DNA is TGCAGTGCTCGAGGAGACTATCCCCCTCCGGAGACCCAGTACTTC. The rearrangement joins TRBV20-1 to TRBJ2-5, with a weak D call TRBD2 (5 bases). Germline CDR1 reads DFQATT; CDR2 reads SNEGSKA (reference sequence). With 5 bases removed from V and 5 bases from J, the gap between germline ends came to 21 bases. The CDR3 spans 15 residues.

This chain connects TRBV20-1 to TRBJ2-5; D remains ambiguous. CDR1 is DFQATT, CDR2 SNEGSKA, per germline (reference sequence). V lost 0 bases and J 1 base, leaving 6 bases between the germline ends. CDR3 length: 13 residues. The DNA for the CDR3 is TGCAGTGCTAGAGATCCCTCCCAAGAGACCCAGTACTTC. Protein: CSARDPSQETQYF.

This clonotype was recorded a few times. The chain links TRBV11-2 to TRBJ2-2; 8 nucleotides align to TRBD1. After removal of 3 bases from V and 6 bases from J, the junction contained 6 bases not matched to a gene. Germline V gives CDR1 SGHAT, CDR2 FQNNGV. The CDR3 loop spans 15 amino acids. The CDR3 sequence: CASSFGQGAAGELFF. CDR3 coding DNA: TGTGCCAGCAGCTTTGGTCAGGGGGCGGCCGGGGAGCTGTTTTTT. Variable domain in full (rest from reference TRBV11-2 and TRBJ2-2): EAGVAQSPRYKIIEKRQSVAFWCNPISGHATLYWYQQILGQGPKLLIQFQNNGVVDDSQLPKDRFSAERLKGVDSTLKIQPAKLEDSAVYLCASSFGQGAAGELFFGEGSRLTVL.

The chain couples TRBV4-1 to TRBJ2-7; TRBD1 matches 9 bases. The V segment lost 1 base and the J segment 2 bases; nucleotides outside the gene matches: 3. The CDR3 has 15 amino acids. Germline V CDR1 and CDR2: MGHRA, YSYEKL. CDR3 sequence (DNA): TGCGCCAGCAGCCAAGCGGGGACAGGGACCTACGAGCAGTACTTC. Translation gives CASSQAGTGTYEQYF.

The chain recombines TRBV6-5 with TRBJ2-1, with D possibly TRBD1 on 6 matching bases. The CDR3 covers 13 residues. Trimming shortened V by 2 bases and J by 7 bases, and 9 bases separated the two germline ends. Germline V gene data show CDR1 as MNHEY and CDR2 as SVGAGI. This chain's CDR3 is CASSYAGENEQFF. The DNA for the CDR3 is TGTGCCAGCAGTTACGCAGGGGAGAATGAGCAGTTCTTC.

This clonotype was found a few times. The V call is TRBV2, the J call TRBJ2-2; 9 nucleotides agree with TRBD2. J was trimmed by 1 base and V by 9 bases; bases with no gene match: 6. Germline CDR1 reads SNHLY; CDR2 reads FYNNEI. This CDR3 has 15 amino acids. The CDR3 DNA sequence: TGTGCCAGATCTCAAGCGGGGGGGAACACCGGGGAGCTGTTTTTT. It encodes CARSQAGGNTGELFF.

The rearrangement joins TRBV2 to TRBJ2-5, with TRBD1 matching 7 bases. After removal of 1 base from V and 2 bases from J, the junction contained 4 bases not matched to a gene. The CDR3 consists of 15 residues. Germline V lookup: CDR1 SNHLY, CDR2 FYNNEI. CDR3: CASSEGPTGQETQYF. For the CDR3, the DNA is TGTGCCAGCAGTGAAGGCCCGACAGGGCAAGAGACCCAGTACTTC.

The chain combines TRBV7-8 with TRBJ2-7; 9 bases match TRBD1. CDR3 length: 15 residues. V shed 2 bases, J shed 1 base, and the junction held 3 bases outside the gene matches. CDR1 is SGHVS and CDR2 is FQNEAQ in the germline V gene. The CDR3: CASSLFGTGSYEQYF. DNA for the CDR3: TGTGCCAGCAGCTTATTTGGGACAGGGTCCTACGAGCAGTACTTC.

The V gene is TRBV29-1, the J gene TRBJ2-7, with D perhaps TRBD2 (6 bases). This CDR3 is 12 amino acids long. V lost 5 bases and J lost 3, with 11 bases in between. Germline CDR1 reads SQVTM; CDR2 reads ANQGSEA. CDR3 coding DNA: TGCAGCGTTTCCGGGACTTTCTACGAGCAGTACTTC. Its protein product is CSVSGTFYEQYF.

This clonotype has only a few counts. The rearrangement joins TRBV20-1 to TRBJ2-1, with D unclear. Looked up from germline, CDR1 is DFQATT and CDR2 is SNEGSKA (reference sequence). There are 14 residues in the CDR3. V was cut by 5 bases and J by 6 bases, with 17 bases left in between. CDR3 residues: CSARPQTSFNEQFF. CDR3 bases: TGCAGTGCTCGTCCTCAGACCAGCTTCAATGAGCAGTTCTTC.